This is a list of T cell receptor beta chains from one sample in a study of blood T cell repertoires in COVID-19. Measured with immunoSEQ multiplex PCR; TCRdb has only the in-frame clones, and not every one. The table shows approximately 240,000 clones, with around 84% occurring only once. The source material was peripheral blood. The receptors were gathered from a woman older than 75 with active or convalescent COVID-19. The CDR3 runs from the conserved cysteine through the conserved F or W. A row's size may be missing; if present it is once, few, many or a size class.

abundance: -
j_gene: TRBJ1-2
v_gene: TRBV9
CDR3aa: CASSPRGTGRNYGYTF

abundance: -
j_gene: TRBJ2-1
v_gene: TRBV19
CDR3aa: CASRYRASGRDWNEQFF

abundance: -
j_gene: TRBJ1-2
v_gene: TRBV6-5
CDR3aa: CASSARRANYGYTF

abundance: -
j_gene: TRBJ2-1
v_gene: TRBV4-3
CDR3aa: CASSQPGGSSYNEQFF

abundance: -
j_gene: TRBJ1-1
v_gene: TRBV19
CDR3aa: CASSPTGTGDTEAFF

abundance: -
j_gene: TRBJ2-5
v_gene: TRBV19
CDR3aa: CASSMLRAGETQYF

abundance: few
j_gene: TRBJ2-7
v_gene: TRBV19
CDR3aa: CASSRLAGGLSYEQYF

abundance: few
j_gene: TRBJ1-5
v_gene: TRBV2
CDR3aa: CASSDRGRFQPQHF

abundance: few
j_gene: TRBJ2-7
v_gene: TRBV6-5
CDR3aa: CASSYADLAGRGEQYF

abundance: -
j_gene: TRBJ2-2
v_gene: TRBV7-3
CDR3aa: CASSSQGPEHRGAVF

abundance: once
j_gene: TRBJ2-7
v_gene: TRBV20-1
CDR3aa: CSASRGSPYEQYF

abundance: -
j_gene: TRBJ1-2
v_gene: TRBV6-5
CDR3aa: CASTPGGNYGYTF

abundance: -
j_gene: TRBJ1-2
v_gene: TRBV7-2
CDR3aa: CASSLAGQGYGYTF

abundance: -
j_gene: TRBJ2-5
v_gene: TRBV7-3
CDR3aa: CASSLTLAAVGETQYF

abundance: -
j_gene: TRBJ2-7
v_gene: TRBV7-6
CDR3aa: CASSLGGSGEQYF

abundance: -
j_gene: TRBJ1-5
v_gene: TRBV5-1
CDR3aa: CASNPGEGSNQPQHF

abundance: -
j_gene: TRBJ2-5
v_gene: TRBV27
CDR3aa: CASSSIAGGPRETQYF

abundance: -
j_gene: TRBJ1-5
v_gene: TRBV7-9
CDR3aa: CASSTDRPNQPQHF

abundance: -
j_gene: TRBJ2-1
v_gene: TRBV6-2/TRBV6-3
CDR3aa: CASSYSSPSGLYNEQFF

abundance: -
j_gene: TRBJ2-6
v_gene: TRBV4-1
CDR3aa: CASSQDWGQGAPGANVLTF

abundance: -
j_gene: TRBJ1-1
v_gene: TRBV4-3
CDR3aa: CASSQLGGMNTEAFF

abundance: -
j_gene: TRBJ2-5
v_gene: TRBV5-1
CDR3aa: CASSLGNSGSQETQYF

abundance: -
j_gene: TRBJ2-1
v_gene: TRBV20-1
CDR3aa: CSASLSGIGNEQFF

abundance: -
j_gene: TRBJ2-3
v_gene: TRBV7-2
CDR3aa: CASSLARGIDTQYF

abundance: -
j_gene: TRBJ2-7
v_gene: TRBV2
CDR3aa: CASSAQAGEAYEQYF

abundance: -
j_gene: TRBJ1-2
v_gene: TRBV16
CDR3aa: CASSLARGNYGYTF

abundance: -
j_gene: TRBJ2-5
v_gene: TRBV27
CDR3aa: CASSLSSSETQYF

abundance: -
j_gene: TRBJ2-1
v_gene: TRBV7-2
CDR3aa: CASSLSSHEGVRQFF

abundance: -
j_gene: TRBJ1-5
v_gene: TRBV5-8
CDR3aa: CASSLVNRGILYQPQHF

abundance: -
j_gene: TRBJ2-1
v_gene: TRBV5-8
CDR3aa: CASSPGLAVPYNEQFF

abundance: -
j_gene: TRBJ2-2
v_gene: TRBV6-4
CDR3aa: CASGPGQGATTGELFF

abundance: -
j_gene: TRBJ2-3
v_gene: TRBV5-1
CDR3aa: CASSLEHPSTDTQYF

abundance: once
j_gene: TRBJ1-1
v_gene: TRBV3-1/TRBV3-2
CDR3aa: CASSHPRTEAFF

abundance: -
j_gene: TRBJ2-1
v_gene: TRBV7-6
CDR3aa: CASSLSFSGSSYNEQFF

abundance: -
j_gene: TRBJ2-7
v_gene: TRBV2
CDR3aa: CASTMTSGSYEQYF

abundance: -
j_gene: TRBJ1-2
v_gene: TRBV6-5
CDR3aa: CASSYGGADTRRGYTF

abundance: -
j_gene: TRBJ2-1
v_gene: TRBV5-5
CDR3aa: CATSGRSYNEQFF

abundance: -
j_gene: TRBJ2-3
v_gene: TRBV10-3
CDR3aa: CAISANLAGAGADTQYF

abundance: few
j_gene: TRBJ2-2
v_gene: TRBV7-6
CDR3aa: CASSLRGANTGELFF

abundance: -
j_gene: TRBJ2-5
v_gene: TRBV18
CDR3aa: CASSPGSPRETQYF